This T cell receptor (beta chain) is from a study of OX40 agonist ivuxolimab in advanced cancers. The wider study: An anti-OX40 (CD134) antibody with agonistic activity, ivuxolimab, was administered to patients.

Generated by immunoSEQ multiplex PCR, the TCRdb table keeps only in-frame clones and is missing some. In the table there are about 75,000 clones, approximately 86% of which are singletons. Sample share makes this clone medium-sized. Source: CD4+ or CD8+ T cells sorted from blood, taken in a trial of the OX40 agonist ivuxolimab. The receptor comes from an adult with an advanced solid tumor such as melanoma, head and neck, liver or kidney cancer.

This chain's CDR3 is CASSEVRGTGAYGYTF. CDR3 DNA sequence: TGTGCCAGCAGTGAAGTACGGGGTACGGGGGCCTATGGCTACACCTTC. The chain combines TRBV2 with TRBJ1-2, with D perhaps matching TRBD1 (6 bases). The germline gives CDR1 SNHLY, CDR2 FYNNEI. Trimming pared 1 base from V and 4 bases from J, leaving 16 bases between. The CDR3 spans 16 residues.